Following are 30 T cell receptor beta chains from one sample sequenced in a study of cytomegalovirus exposure and HLA in healthy donors. The PCR used 60 Vbeta and 13 Jbeta primers. Sequenced by immunoSEQ multiplex PCR; TCRdb stores in-frame clones only, minus some. The repertoire includes roughly 190,000 clones, over 60% of them detected once, and around 2.3% sits in the top ten. Sequencing was performed on PBMCs. Source of these receptors: a woman aged 50 to 65 in good health and CMV-seronegative.

CDR3 in amino acids: CASSFPGQGAGGYTF. The DNA of the CDR3 is TGTGCCAGCAGCTTCCCGGGACAGGGGGCGGGTGGCTACACCTTC. The J gene is TRBJ1-2, the V gene TRBV7-9; 12 nucleotides agree with TRBD1. Looked up from germline, CDR1 is SEHNR and CDR2 is FQNEAQ (reference sequence). The J segment lost 7 bases and the V segment lost 3 bases, leaving 6 bases of the junction unmatched. This CDR3 has 15 residues.

The V and J genes are TRBV18 and TRBJ2-7, with 7 bases that match TRBD2. The trim removed 2 bases at V and 1 base at J, leaving 2 bases unmatched. Per the germline V gene, CDR1 is KGHSH and CDR2 is LQKENI. The length of the CDR3 is 14 residues. CDR3 region: CASSPREGSYEQYF. The CDR3 nucleotides read TGTGCCAGCTCACCAAGGGAGGGATCCTACGAGCAGTACTTC.

The V and J genes are TRBV25-1 and TRBJ2-2; D unclear. Germline values: CDR1 MGHDK, CDR2 SYGVNS. The CDR3 covers 15 residues. Trimming took off 4 bases at V and 5 bases at J, with 14 bases between the two ends. This CDR3 reads CASSATAPGTGELFF. The CDR3 region has the DNA TGTGCCAGCAGTGCGACGGCCCCAGGTACCGGGGAGCTGTTTTTT.

This sequence joins TRBV5-1 and TRBJ2-7; tentatively, D is TRBD1 (6 bases). V lost 4 bases, J lost 2 bases, and 13 bases lay in between. Germline V CDR1 and CDR2: SGHRS, YFSETQ. This CDR3 is 14 amino acids long. This CDR3 is CASSPPGQTYEQYF. The CDR3 DNA reads TGCGCCAGCAGCCCTCCGGGACAAACCTACGAGCAGTACTTC.

The rearrangement links TRBV9 to TRBJ1-6, with 11 bases matching TRBD1. The germline CDR1 and CDR2 sequences are SGDLS and YYNGEE. This CDR3 contains 15 residues. V shed 5 bases, J shed 7 bases, and the junction held 5 bases outside the gene matches. CDR3 loop: CASRVGQGENSPLHF. In DNA form, the CDR3 reads TGTGCCAGCAGGGTGGGACAGGGGGAGAATTCACCCCTCCACTTT.

This clone was found a few times. This chain uses TRBV14 with TRBJ2-5, with 7 nucleotides matching TRBD2. With V trimmed by 1 base and J by 4 bases, 9 bases remained unmatched. The germline V gene encodes CDR1 SGHDN and CDR2 FVKESK. The CDR3 runs 16 residues. CDR3 protein: CASSQVGGAQGETQYF. For the CDR3, the DNA is TGTGCCAGCAGCCAAGTGGGAGGGGCACAAGGAGAGACCCAGTACTTC.

This chain joins TRBV19 and TRBJ1-1; D may be TRBD1 (5 bases). The V gene's germline CDR1 is LNHDA and CDR2 SQIVND (reference sequence). Trimming pared 8 bases from V and 5 bases from J, leaving 18 bases between. This CDR3 spans 14 amino acids. CDR3 coding DNA: TGTGCCAGTTTGACCCGGGACTTGGGGACTGAAGCTTTCTTT. Translated: CASLTRDLGTEAFF.

In this sample, this clone turned up a few times. The V gene is TRBV11-2, the J gene TRBJ2-7; TRBD1 is a possible D gene (5 bases). Germline values: CDR1 SGHAT, CDR2 FQNNGV. The germline V and J ends were trimmed by 1 base and 2 bases, with 12 bases remaining between them. This CDR3 has 15 residues. CDR3 residues: CASSLAPDRPYEQYF. CDR3 DNA: TGTGCCAGCAGCTTAGCGCCCGACAGACCCTACGAGCAGTACTTC.

This rearrangement joins TRBV28 to TRBJ1-5, with D perhaps TRBD1 (5 bases). Trimming took off 3 bases at V and 0 bases at J, with 21 bases between the two ends. The CDR3 is 19 residues long. Germline CDR1 reads MDHEN; CDR2 reads SYDVKM. CDR3 nucleotide sequence: TGTGCCAGCAGTTTTTCGGGGGTTAGAGGAGGGAATAGCAATCAGCCCCAGCATTTT. It is translated as CASSFSGVRGGNSNQPQHF.

The chain joins TRBV28 to TRBJ2-7; TRBD1 aligns across 7 bases. The CDR3 length is 15 residues. J lost 1 base, V lost 5 bases, and 8 bases had no gene match. Germline V gene data show CDR1 as MDHEN and CDR2 as SYDVKM. CDR3 sequence (DNA): TGTGCCAGCAGTACCCGGGACAGCACGTCCTACGAGCAGTACTTC. As protein: CASSTRDSTSYEQYF.

In DNA, the CDR3 is TGCGCCAGCAGCCCTGGGGAGGAGTACGAGCAGTACTTC. Amino acids: CASSPGEEYEQYF. The V call is TRBV5-1, the J call TRBJ2-7, with a tentative D call TRBD2 (6 bases). Germline V gives CDR1 SGHRS, CDR2 YFSETQ. The CDR3 length is 13 residues. The ends were cut back, 4 bases at V and 4 bases at J, with 12 bases in the middle.

The chain employs TRBV9 and TRBJ2-3; 11 bases line up with TRBD2. The CDR3 is 18 residues long. The germline CDR1 and CDR2 sequences are SGDLS and YYNGEE. The trim removed 0 bases at V and 1 base at J, leaving 7 bases unmatched. CDR3: CASSVAPQTSGGTDTQYF. The CDR3 nucleotides read TGTGCCAGCAGCGTAGCTCCCCAGACTAGCGGGGGCACAGATACGCAGTATTTT.

The rearrangement uses TRBV29-1 and TRBJ2-3; 7 nucleotides align to TRBD2. J lost 9 bases, V lost 4 bases, and 19 bases had no gene match. This CDR3 is 16 amino acids long. The germline gives CDR1 SQVTM, CDR2 ANQGSEA. CDR3 DNA: TGCAGCGTTGTCCCCATTTGGGCGGGAGAAGGTTGGACGCAGTATTTT. Protein product: CSVVPIWAGEGWTQYF.

V usage is TRBV28 and J usage is TRBJ2-3; no reliable D call. CDR3 size: 12 residues. Germline V gene lookup returns CDR1 MDHEN and CDR2 SYDVKM. The V end was cut by 7 bases, the J end by 6 bases, with 11 bases between. CDR3 amino acids: CASTSTRDTQYF. In DNA, the CDR3 is TGTGCCAGCACTTCTACGAGGGATACGCAGTATTTT.

The rearrangement links TRBV5-6 to TRBJ1-5; D gene uncertain. CDR3 length: 14 residues. V lost 5 bases to trimming and J lost 10 bases, with 19 bases between them. Germline CDR1 is SGHDT and CDR2 is YYEEEE. CDR3 nucleotides: TGTGCCAGCAGTAATGGAGGCCGGTTCCTACCCCAGCATTTT. It encodes CASSNGGRFLPQHF.

The chain couples TRBV5-1 to TRBJ2-3; 7 bases fit TRBD2. This CDR3 has 16 amino acids. Germline V gene lookup returns CDR1 SGHRS and CDR2 YFSETQ. V was pared by 1 base and J by 3 bases, with 8 bases of the junction left unmatched. The CDR3 region has the DNA TGCGCCAGCAGCTTGAACGGGCGGGGGACGACAGATACGCAGTATTTT. Its protein is CASSLNGRGTTDTQYF.

This clone has a single count. The J gene is TRBJ2-4, the V gene TRBV11-3; 9 bases align to TRBD1. Trimming at V came to 5 bases and at J to 8 bases, leaving 13 bases not matched to a gene. Germline CDR1 and CDR2: SGHNT and YENEEA. The CDR3 runs 16 residues. The CDR3 region is CASSVGTGRMGDIQYF. The CDR3 DNA reads as TGTGCCAGCAGCGTGGGGACAGGGAGAATGGGGGACATTCAGTACTTC.

This clone was recorded a few times. The chain uses TRBV28 and TRBJ1-4; 7 positions match TRBD1. The V segment lost 8 bases and the J segment 8 bases; nucleotides outside the gene matches: 8. The germline V gene has CDR1 MDHEN and CDR2 SYDVKM. The CDR3 contains 13 residues. Here the CDR3 DNA reads TGTGCCAGCGTTACAGGGGTGGGGGAAAAACTGTTTTTT. This codes for CASVTGVGEKLFF.

The chain recombines TRBV6-6 with TRBJ2-1; TRBD2 might be the D (7 bases). The CDR3 loop spans 13 amino acids. Germline V gene lookup returns CDR1 MNHNY and CDR2 SVGAGI (reference sequence). V gave up 0 bases and J gave up 10 bases, with 10 bases separating them. For the CDR3, the DNA is TGTGCCAGCAGTTACTCGGGGGGGGCCGAGCAGTTCTTC. Translation: CASSYSGGAEQFF.

The chain couples TRBV5-1 to TRBJ1-6, with a possible D match to TRBD1 (6 bases). The ends were cut back, 3 bases at V and 7 bases at J, with 29 bases in the middle. The CDR3 consists of 20 residues. In germline, CDR1 is SGHRS, CDR2 YFSETQ. CDR3 region: CASSSGQPTRGGIGNSPLHF. The CDR3 nucleotides read TGCGCCAGCAGCTCAGGACAGCCAACCCGAGGGGGTATTGGAAATTCACCCCTCCACTTT.

The chain recombines TRBV5-6 with TRBJ1-1, with D perhaps TRBD1 (6 bases). The CDR3 length is 13 residues. Trimming removed 4 bases at V and 5 bases at J, with 12 bases between. Germline loops: CDR1 SGHDT, CDR2 YYEEEE. CDR3 bases: TGTGCCAGCAGCGTTACAGGGTTAACTGAAGCTTTCTTT. This sequence encodes CASSVTGLTEAFF.

This chain links TRBV29-1 with TRBJ1-2; tentatively, D is TRBD1 (5 bases). Germline assignment: CDR1 SQVTM and CDR2 ANQGSEA. V gave up 6 bases and J gave up 0 bases, with 14 bases separating them. The CDR3 is 14 amino acids. As DNA, the CDR3 is TGCAGCGTGGATCAGGGTCAAGCTAACTATGGCTACACCTTC. Protein product: CSVDQGQANYGYTF.

This clone was seen only a few times. This chain uses TRBV7-7 with TRBJ1-3; D ambiguous. Germline V gene lookup returns CDR1 SSHAT and CDR2 FNYEAQ (reference sequence). V shed 6 bases and J shed 13 bases, with 19 bases lying between them. The CDR3 spans 13 residues. CDR3 protein: CASSSSLRTRIYF. The CDR3 DNA sequence: TGTGCCAGCAGTTCATCCCTAAGGACTAGAATATATTTT.

V and J are TRBV5-4 and TRBJ2-5; 10 bases align to TRBD2. The CDR3 contains 16 residues. Germline trimming cut 3 bases from V and 5 bases from J; bases unmatched to any gene: 10. Germline V lookup: CDR1 SGHNT, CDR2 YYREEE (reference sequence). The CDR3 DNA reads as TGTGCCAGCAGCTCCCCTAGCGGGAGTGGGTTGGAGACCCAGTACTTC. Translating gives CASSSPSGSGLETQYF.

A single count supports this clone. The chain is built from TRBV19 and TRBJ1-5; 9 positions match TRBD1. Germline CDR1 and CDR2: LNHDA and SQIVND (reference sequence). Trimming at V came to 7 bases and at J to 4 bases, leaving 14 bases not matched to a gene. CDR3 length: 17 amino acids. The CDR3 region has the DNA TGTGCCAGTACTGCTCGGGGACAGGGTTCTTTGAATCAGCCCCAGCATTTT. Encoded protein: CASTARGQGSLNQPQHF.

The chain links TRBV5-1 to TRBJ2-3; the D is unclear. CDR3 length: 15 amino acids. Per the germline V gene, CDR1 is SGHRS and CDR2 is YFSETQ. V shed 5 bases and J shed 3 bases, with 16 bases lying between them. In DNA form, the CDR3 reads TGCGCCAGCAGAACCACTACTTCCTTGACAGATACGCAGTATTTT. Amino acid sequence: CASRTTTSLTDTQYF.

The V and J genes are TRBV7-9 and TRBJ2-7; 8 nucleotides agree with TRBD1. The junction had 10 bases not matched to a gene; V was cut back by 4 bases and J by 2 bases. Germline loops: CDR1 SEHNR, CDR2 FQNEAQ (reference sequence). The CDR3 sequence is 16 residues long. The CDR3 sequence is CASSSNWGQVAYEQYF. The CDR3 nucleotides are TGTGCCAGCAGCTCAAACTGGGGACAGGTTGCCTACGAGCAGTACTTC.

This sequence joins TRBV7-9 and TRBJ1-2; the match to TRBD1 covers 10 bases. The length of the CDR3 is 15 residues. V lost 7 bases to trimming and J lost 6 bases; unmatched junction nucleotides: 11. CDR1 SEHNR and CDR2 FQNEAQ come from the germline V gene (reference sequence). Written as DNA, the CDR3 is TGTGCCAGCACCCTGTCGACAGGGGGCGTAGATGGCTACACCTTC. It codes for CASTLSTGGVDGYTF.

V and J are TRBV6-5 and TRBJ1-5, with 9 bases aligning to TRBD1. CDR3 size: 14 residues. Per the germline V gene, CDR1 is MNHEY and CDR2 is SVGAGI. Germline trimming cut 6 bases from V and 4 bases from J; bases unmatched to any gene: 4. The CDR3 sequence is CASRGTGKNQPQHF. The CDR3 DNA is TGTGCCAGCAGAGGGACAGGGAAGAATCAGCCCCAGCATTTT.

This clone has just a few counts. This chain joins TRBV9 and TRBJ2-1, with a weak D call TRBD2 (6 bases). V dropped 0 bases and J dropped 5 bases, with 9 bases sitting between them. The CDR3 sequence is 14 residues long. CDR1 is SGDLS, CDR2 YYNGEE, per germline. The CDR3 DNA sequence: TGTGCCAGCAGCGTAGCAGGAGGGAACAATGAGCAGTTCTTC. It is translated as CASSVAGGNNEQFF.